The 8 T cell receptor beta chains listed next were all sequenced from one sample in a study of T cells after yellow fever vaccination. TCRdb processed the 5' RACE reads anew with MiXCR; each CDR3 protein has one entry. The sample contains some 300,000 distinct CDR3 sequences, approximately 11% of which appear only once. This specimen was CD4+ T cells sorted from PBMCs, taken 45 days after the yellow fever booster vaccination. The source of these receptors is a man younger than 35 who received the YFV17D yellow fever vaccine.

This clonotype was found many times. CDR3 DNA: TGTGCCAGCAGCCTAAGGACGGCGAACACTGAAGCTTTCTTT. Amino acid sequence: CASSLRTANTEAFF. The V call is TRBV7-8, the J call TRBJ1-1; D unclear. V lost 5 bases, J lost 1 base, and 11 bases lay in between. Germline loops: CDR1 SGHVS, CDR2 FQNEAQ. There are 14 residues in the CDR3.

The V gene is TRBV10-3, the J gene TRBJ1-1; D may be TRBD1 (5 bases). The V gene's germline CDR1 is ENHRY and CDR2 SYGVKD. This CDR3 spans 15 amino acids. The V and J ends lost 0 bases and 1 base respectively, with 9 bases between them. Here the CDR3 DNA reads TGTGCCATCAGTGAGTCGCACGACAGGAACACTGAAGCTTTCTTT. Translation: CAISESHDRNTEAFF.

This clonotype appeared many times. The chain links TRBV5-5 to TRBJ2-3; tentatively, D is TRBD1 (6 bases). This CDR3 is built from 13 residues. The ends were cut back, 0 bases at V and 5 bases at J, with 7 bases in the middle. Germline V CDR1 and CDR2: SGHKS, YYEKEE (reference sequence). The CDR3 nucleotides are TGTGCCAGCAGCTTGGCAGGGGAAGATACGCAGTATTTT. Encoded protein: CASSLAGEDTQYF.

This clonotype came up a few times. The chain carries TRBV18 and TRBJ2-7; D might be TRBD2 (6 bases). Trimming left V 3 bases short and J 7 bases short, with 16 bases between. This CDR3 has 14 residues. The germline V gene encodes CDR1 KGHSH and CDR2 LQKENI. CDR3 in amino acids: CASSPPSLRGEQYF. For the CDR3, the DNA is TGTGCCAGCTCACCCCCCAGTCTTCGGGGGGAGCAGTACTTC.

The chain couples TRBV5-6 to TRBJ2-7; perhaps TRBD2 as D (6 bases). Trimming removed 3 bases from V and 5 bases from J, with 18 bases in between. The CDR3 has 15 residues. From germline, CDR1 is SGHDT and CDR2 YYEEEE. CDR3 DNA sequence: TGTGCCAGCAGCTCCGCCGCGGGATCCGATCACGAGCAGTACTTC. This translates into CASSSAAGSDHEQYF.

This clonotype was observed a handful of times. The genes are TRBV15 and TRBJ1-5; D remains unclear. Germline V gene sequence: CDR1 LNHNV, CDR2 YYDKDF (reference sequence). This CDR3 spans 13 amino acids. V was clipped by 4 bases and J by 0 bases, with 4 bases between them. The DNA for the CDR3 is TGTGCCACCAGCACTAATAGCAATCAGCCCCAGCATTTT. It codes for CATSTNSNQPQHF. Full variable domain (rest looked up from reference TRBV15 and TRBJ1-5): DAMVIQNPRYQVTQFGKPVTLSCSQTLNHNVMYWYQQKSSQAPKLLFHYYDKDFNNEADTPDNFQSRRPNTSFCFLDIRSPGLGDTAMYLCATSTNSNQPQHFGDGTRLSIL.

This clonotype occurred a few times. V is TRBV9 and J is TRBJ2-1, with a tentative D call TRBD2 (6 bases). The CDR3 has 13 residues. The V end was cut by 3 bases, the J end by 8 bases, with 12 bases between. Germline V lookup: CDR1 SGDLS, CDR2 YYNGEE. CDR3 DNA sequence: TGTGCCAGCAGCGCAACTAGCAGGGATGAGCAGTTCTTC. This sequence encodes CASSATSRDEQFF.

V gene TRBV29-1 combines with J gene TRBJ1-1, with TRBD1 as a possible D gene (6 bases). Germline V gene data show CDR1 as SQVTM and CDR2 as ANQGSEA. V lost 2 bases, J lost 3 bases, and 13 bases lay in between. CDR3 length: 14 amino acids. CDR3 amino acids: CSVELRQADTEAFF. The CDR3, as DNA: TGCAGCGTTGAACTCCGACAGGCGGACACTGAAGCTTTCTTT.